A single sample is the source of the 3 T cell receptor beta chains below, sequenced in a study of shared clonotypes between healthy human individuals. CD45RO-negative, CCR7-positively selected cells formed the naive CD8 fraction, excluding terminally differentiated effector memory CD45RA+ cells. Sequenced by immunoSEQ multiplex PCR; TCRdb stores in-frame clones only, minus some. This repertoire shows around 2,000,000 clones, about 92% found once; its top ten account for more than 1.5%. The sequenced sample was naive CD8+ T cells from PBMCs. The receptors were sampled from a man younger than 35 in good health. Some clones in this sample may be carry-over from other donors' samples.

In its sample, this clone was seen a few times. The chain is built from TRBV19 and TRBJ2-1; D not resolved. The germline V gene encodes CDR1 LNHDA and CDR2 SQIVND (reference sequence). Trimming cost V 9 bases and J 4 bases, with 10 bases left between them. This CDR3 region has 12 residues. CDR3 nucleotide sequence: TGTGCCAGCTCCTCTGGGTACAATGAGCAGTTCTTC. Translated, it gives CASSSGYNEQFF. Looking up the rest from reference TRBV19 and TRBJ2-1 gives the full variable domain: DGGITQSPKYLFRKEGQNVTLSCEQNLNHDAMYWYRQDPGQGLRLIYYSQIVNDFQKGDIAEGYSVSREKKESFPLTVTSAQKNPTAFYLCASSSGYNEQFFGPGTRLTVL.

The rearrangement uses TRBV9 and TRBJ1-1, with D perhaps TRBD1 (6 bases). Per the germline V gene, CDR1 is SGDLS and CDR2 is YYNGEE. There are 14 residues in the CDR3. The V gene lost 3 bases and the J gene lost 1 base, with 10 bases spanning the gap. CDR3 bases: TGTGCCAGCAGCGCGGGACACAAGAACACTGAAGCTTTCTTT. The encoded protein is CASSAGHKNTEAFF.

This sequence joins TRBV28 and TRBJ2-7, with a possible D match to TRBD2 (6 bases). In germline, CDR1 is MDHEN, CDR2 SYDVKM. This CDR3 comprises 12 residues. Trimming took 11 bases from V and 0 from J, leaving 11 bases between them. CDR3 sequence reads: CAVPGDSYEQYF. The CDR3 region has the DNA TGTGCCGTCCCGGGAGACTCCTACGAGCAGTACTTC.